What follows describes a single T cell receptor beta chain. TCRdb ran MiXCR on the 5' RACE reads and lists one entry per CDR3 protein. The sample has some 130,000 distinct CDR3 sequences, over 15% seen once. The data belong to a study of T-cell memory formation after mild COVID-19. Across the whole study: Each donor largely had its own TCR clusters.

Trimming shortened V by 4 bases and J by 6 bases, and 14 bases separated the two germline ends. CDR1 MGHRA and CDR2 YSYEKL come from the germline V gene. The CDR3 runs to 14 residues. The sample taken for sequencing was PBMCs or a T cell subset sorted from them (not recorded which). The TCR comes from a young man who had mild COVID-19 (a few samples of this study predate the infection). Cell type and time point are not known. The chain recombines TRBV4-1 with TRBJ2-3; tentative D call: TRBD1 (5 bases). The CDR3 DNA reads TGCGCCAGCAGCCCACATCTAGGGGCCGATACGCAGTATTTT. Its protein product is CASSPHLGADTQYF.